What follows describes a single TCR beta chain. The source of the sample is a study of blood T cell repertoires in COVID-19. Per the authors' pipeline: Reference gene primer amplification yielded estimated nucleated cell counts. Measured with immunoSEQ multiplex PCR; TCRdb has only the in-frame clones, and not every one. V, J and clone size are taken as reported in that table, and D and trimming were inferred from the DNA itself. The data contain 150,000 to 170,000 clones, approximately 85% of them singletons. This CDR3 is 17 amino acids long. The germline CDR1 and CDR2 sequences are LGHDT and YNNKEL (reference sequence). The V and J ends lost 6 bases and 5 bases, in that order; junction bases with no gene match: 8.

This chain links TRBV3-1 (or the pseudogene TRBV3-2) with TRBJ2-2; 14 bases line up with TRBD2. The sample comprised peripheral blood. The sequence was obtained from a woman aged 55-69 years with COVID-19, enrolled during active disease. CDR3 nucleotide sequence: TGTGCCAGCAGTCGGACTAGCGGGGGGTCCAGGACCGGGGAGCTGTTTTTT. It codes for CASSRTSGGSRTGELFF.